This T cell receptor (beta chain) originates from a study of blood T cell repertoires in COVID-19. Study summary: Sources were T cells, B-cell-depleted T cells, or PBMCs; the material itself was cDNA or gDNA.

CDR1 is SGHRS, CDR2 YFSETQ, per germline. Trimming took off 2 bases at V and 6 bases at J, with 8 bases between the two ends. The CDR3 length is 12 residues. The table came from immunoSEQ multiplex PCR; TCRdb's copy has only in-frame clones and leaves some out. The table has hundreds of thousands of clones, about 90% seen once; the top ten hold 11%. Seattle enrolled patients during active infection and tracked them longitudinally. The material sequenced was peripheral blood. This clonotype originated in a woman in her thirties with COVID-19, enrolled during active disease. The V call is TRBV5-1, the J call TRBJ1-1; no clear D gene. CDR3 bases: TGCGCCAGCAGCTTTGGCGGGGCTGAAGCTTTCTTT. Its protein product is CASSFGGAEAFF.